Listed below are T cell receptor beta chains from one sample, sequenced in a study of blood T cells in healthy people across ages. MiXCR was run by TCRdb on the 5' RACE reads, yielding one entry per CDR3 protein. The repertoire includes hundreds of thousands of distinct CDR3 sequences, more than 50% of them detected once, and under 30% sits in the top ten. Sequenced material: blood. These receptors came from a man aged 35 to 55 in good health. The CDR3 runs from the conserved cysteine through the conserved F or W. The D gene is left open where the match is weak. Size is stated for part of the rows, as once, few or many counts, or as a class when the clone is expanded.

TRBJ2-7 TRBV6-5 NA NA CASVSSSYEQYF TGTGCCAGCGTCTCTAGTTCCTACGAGCAGTACTTC
TRBJ2-7 TRBV29-1 NA NA CSVETLTDYEQYF TGCAGCGTGGAAACACTTACTGACTACGAGCAGTACTTC
TRBJ2-5 TRBV11-2 NA few CASSPDFGAGQETQYF TGTGCCAGCAGCCCTGATTTTGGGGCCGGACAAGAGACCCAGTACTTC
TRBJ2-7 TRBV2 TRBD2 once CAGSAGAQWDEQYF TGTGCCGGCTCAGCGGGGGCCCAGTGGGATGAGCAGTACTTC
TRBJ2-5 TRBV4-3 NA NA CASSQDMQETQYF TGCGCCAGCAGCCAAGATATGCAAGAGACCCAGTACTTC
TRBJ1-2 TRBV2 NA NA CASRVYGYTF TGTGCCAGCAGAGTCTATGGCTACACCTTC
TRBJ2-5 TRBV9 NA many CASSDGHSGKTQYF TGTGCCAGCAGCGACGGGCACTCAGGGAAGACCCAGTACTTC
TRBJ2-5 TRBV7-2 TRBD1 few CASSLGGTGGETQYF TGTGCCAGCAGCTTAGGTGGGACAGGGGGAGAGACCCAGTACTTC
TRBJ2-5 TRBV7-3 NA few CASSLSRLETQYF TGTGCCAGCAGCTTATCCCGACTAGAGACCCAGTACTTC
TRBJ2-1 TRBV11-2 TRBD2 once CASSLAVGGGAWNEQFF TGTGCCAGCAGCTTAGCCGTCGGCGGGGGGGCGTGGAATGAGCAGTTCTTC
TRBJ2-7 TRBV5-1 NA NA CASSLREGVRGRQYF TGCGCCAGCAGCTTGAGAGAAGGAGTCCGCGGTCGGCAGTACTTC
TRBJ2-1 TRBV6-4 TRBD2 NA CARHPAGGQADEQFF TGTGCCAGACATCCTGCGGGGGGCCAGGCCGATGAGCAGTTCTTC
TRBJ2-3 TRBV12-3/TRBV12-4 TRBD2 NA CASSLRVAGVTDTQYF TGTGCCAGCAGTTTAAGGGTAGCGGGGGTCACAGATACGCAGTATTTT
TRBJ1-1 TRBV6-5 NA few CASKSGLREAFF TGTGCCAGCAAATCGGGACTACGTGAAGCTTTCTTT
TRBJ2-1 TRBV7-8 NA once CASSPTDSYNEQFF TGTGCCAGCAGCCCGACAGACTCCTACAATGAGCAGTTCTTC
TRBJ1-2 TRBV27 NA once CASSSNRDLFYGYTF TGTGCCAGCAGTTCGAACCGGGACCTCTTCTATGGCTACACCTTC
TRBJ2-2 TRBV11-1 NA NA CASSIGGHTNTGELFF TGTGCCAGCAGCATCGGGGGCCACACGAACACCGGGGAGCTGTTTTTT
TRBJ2-1 TRBV11-1 NA few CASSSTTQGRQFF TGTGCCAGCAGCTCTACGACCCAGGGGAGGCAGTTCTTC
TRBJ2-7 TRBV28 NA NA CASESDRYEQYF TGTGCCAGCGAATCGGATAGATACGAGCAGTACTTC
TRBJ1-2 TRBV3-1 TRBD1 NA CASSQDSMLTGFYYGYTF TGTGCCAGCAGCCAAGACAGTATGTTGACAGGGTTTTACTATGGCTACACCTTC
TRBJ2-7 TRBV15 TRBD2 NA CATSRASGGNYEQYF TGTGCCACCAGCAGAGCTAGCGGGGGGAACTACGAGCAGTACTTC
TRBJ2-3 TRBV7-3 NA NA CASSTHAAADTQYF TGTGCCAGCAGCACCCACGCCGCCGCAGATACGCAGTATTTT
TRBJ2-7 TRBV27 TRBD1 few CASSFYRGYEQYF TGTGCCAGCAGTTTTTACAGGGGCTACGAGCAGTACTTC
TRBJ2-5 TRBV10-3 TRBD2 NA CAISESGLAGFQETQYF TGTGCCATCAGTGAGTCAGGACTAGCGGGATTTCAGGAGACCCAGTACTTC
TRBJ1-6 TRBV7-2 NA once CASSLGSFGNSPLHF TGTGCCAGCAGCTTAGGTTCATTCGGGAATTCACCCCTCCACTTT
TRBJ2-3 TRBV7-8 NA NA CASSRNFDTQYF TGTGCCAGCAGCCGGAATTTCGATACGCAGTATTTT
TRBJ2-7 TRBV27 NA NA CASSPTRQRWTYEQYF TGTGCCAGCAGTCCAACCAGACAGAGATGGACGTACGAGCAGTACTTC
TRBJ2-3 TRBV5-1 NA NA CASSGGIQGAADTQYF TGCGCCAGCAGCGGAGGGATTCAGGGAGCGGCAGATACGCAGTATTTT
TRBJ2-2 TRBV9 NA once CASRRGGANTGELFF TGTGCCAGCAGGAGGGGCGGTGCGAACACCGGGGAGCTGTTTTTT
TRBJ1-1 TRBV5-1 TRBD1 NA CASSFEPKIDRATEAFF TGCGCCAGCAGCTTCGAACCGAAAATTGACAGGGCCACTGAAGCTTTCTTT
TRBJ2-4 TRBV2 TRBD2 NA CASKRTWTSPGKNIQYF TGTGCCAGCAAGCGGACCTGGACTAGTCCCGGCAAAAACATTCAGTACTTC
TRBJ1-1 TRBV14 NA NA CASGLYAGEAFF TGTGCCAGCGGTCTTTATGCGGGAGAAGCTTTCTTT